Given below is one T cell receptor beta chain in context. What it recognizes is unknown. These data are taken from a study of cytomegalovirus exposure and HLA in healthy donors. Trimming cost V 7 bases and J 0 bases; bases outside gene matches: 7. The CDR3 is 15 amino acids. CDR1 and CDR2 (germline): MNHNS, SASEGT. This PCR relied on a set of 60 Vbeta primers and 13 Jbeta primers. TCRdb's table, derived via immunoSEQ multiplex PCR, lists solely in-frame clones and lacks some. Of around 120,000 clones detected, roughly four fifths appear once; the ten largest clones hold around 1.7%. The study's findings and limits: Cytomegalovirus status, reportedly, was diagnosed with high specificity and sensitivity by the classifier.

This chain joins TRBV6-1 and TRBJ1-1, with 8 bases fitting TRBD1. The sequenced sample was PBMCs. The clonotype comes from a young woman in good health and CMV-seronegative. The CDR3 loop reads CASTATGAMNTEAFF. CDR3 nucleotide sequence: TGTGCCAGCACCGCGACAGGGGCCATGAACACTGAAGCTTTCTTT.